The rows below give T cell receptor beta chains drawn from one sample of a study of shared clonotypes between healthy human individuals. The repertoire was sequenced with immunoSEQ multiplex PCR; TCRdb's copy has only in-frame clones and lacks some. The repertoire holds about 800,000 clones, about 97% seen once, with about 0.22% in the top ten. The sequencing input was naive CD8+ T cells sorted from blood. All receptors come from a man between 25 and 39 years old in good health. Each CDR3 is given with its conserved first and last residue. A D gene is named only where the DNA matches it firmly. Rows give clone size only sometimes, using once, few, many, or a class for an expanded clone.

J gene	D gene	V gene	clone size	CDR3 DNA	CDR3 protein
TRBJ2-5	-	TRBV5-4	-	TGTGCCAGCAGCTTGGCCATCGAGCGAGGCATGAAAGAGACCCAGTACTTC	CASSLAIERGMKETQYF
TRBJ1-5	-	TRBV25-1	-	TGTGCCAGCAGTGAAGGCAATCAGCCCCAGCATTTT	CASSEGNQPQHF
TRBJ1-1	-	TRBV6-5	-	TGTGCCAGCAGTTACTATGAGGGGAGTAACACTGAAGCTTTCTTT	CASSYYEGSNTEAFF
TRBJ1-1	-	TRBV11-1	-	TGTGCCAGCAGCTTAGAGGGGGGGCCTGAAGCTTTCTTT	CASSLEGGPEAFF
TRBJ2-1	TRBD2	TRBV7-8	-	TGTGCCAGCAGCACCCGGACTAGCGGGAGTAATGAGCAGTTCTTC	CASSTRTSGSNEQFF
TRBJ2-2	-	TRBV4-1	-	TGCGCCAGCAGCCAAGATGGAGCGGCGTCGGACACCGGGGAGCTGTTTTTT	CASSQDGAASDTGELFF
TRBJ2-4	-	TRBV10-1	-	TGCGCCAGCAGTGAGAGTCAGGCCAAAAACATTCAGTACTTC	CASSESQAKNIQYF
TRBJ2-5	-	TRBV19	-	TGTGCCAGTAGTATGGGCCTAGGTCGGGAGACCCAGTACTTC	CASSMGLGRETQYF
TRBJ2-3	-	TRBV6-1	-	TGTGCCAGCAGTGAACAAAGTCAACTGGGAGATACGCAGTATTTT	CASSEQSQLGDTQYF
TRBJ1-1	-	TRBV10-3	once	TGTGCCATCAGTGAAAGGGACTCGGGGAACACTGAAGCTTTCTTT	CAISERDSGNTEAFF
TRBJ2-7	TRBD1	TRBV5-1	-	TGCGCCAGCAGCTTGGAGGGGGCTCCCTCCTACGAGCAGTACTTC	CASSLEGAPSYEQYF
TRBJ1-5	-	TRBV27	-	TGTGCCAGCAGTTTGGGGGGCAGTCAGCCCCAGCATTTT	CASSLGGSQPQHF
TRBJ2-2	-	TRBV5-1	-	TGCGCCAGCAACCCCACAGACGCGAACACCGGGGAGCTGTTTTTT	CASNPTDANTGELFF
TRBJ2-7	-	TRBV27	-	TGTGCCAGCGCACCTCGAGGAGCCGTGTACGAGCAGTACTTC	CASAPRGAVYEQYF
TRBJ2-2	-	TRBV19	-	TGTGCCAGTAGTGTCCAGGGGTTTGGCACCGGGGAGCTGTTTTTT	CASSVQGFGTGELFF
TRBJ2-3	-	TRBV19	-	TGTGCCAGTAGTATAACTCCGACAGATACGCAGTATTTT	CASSITPTDTQYF
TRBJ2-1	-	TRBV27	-	TGTGCCAGCAGTCTACTAGGGACCTACAATGAGCAGTTCTTC	CASSLLGTYNEQFF
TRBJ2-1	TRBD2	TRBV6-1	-	TGTGCCAGCAGTGAAGAGCGGGGATCCTACAATGAGCAGTTCTTC	CASSEERGSYNEQFF
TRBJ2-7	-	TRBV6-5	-	TGTGCCAGCAGTTATAAGGGGACAATGACCTCCTACGAGCAGTACTTC	CASSYKGTMTSYEQYF
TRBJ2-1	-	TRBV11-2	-	TGTGCCAGCAGCTTAGATCTCGACAGCTACAATGAGCAGTTCTTC	CASSLDLDSYNEQFF